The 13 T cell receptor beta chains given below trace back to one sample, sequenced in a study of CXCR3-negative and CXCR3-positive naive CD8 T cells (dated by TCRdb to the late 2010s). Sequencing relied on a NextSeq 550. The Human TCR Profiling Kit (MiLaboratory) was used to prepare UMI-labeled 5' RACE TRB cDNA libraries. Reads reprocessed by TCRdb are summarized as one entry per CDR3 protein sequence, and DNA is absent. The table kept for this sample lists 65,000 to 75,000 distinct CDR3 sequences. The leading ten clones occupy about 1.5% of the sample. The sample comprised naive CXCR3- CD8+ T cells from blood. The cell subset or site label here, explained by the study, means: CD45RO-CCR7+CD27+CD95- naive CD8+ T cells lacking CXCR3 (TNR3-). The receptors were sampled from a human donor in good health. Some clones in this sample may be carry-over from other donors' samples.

The CDR3 sequence: CASSLPGEVEAFF. The genes are TRBV5-1 and TRBJ1-1; TCRdb lists TRBD1, though no DNA is available to test this call. The germline V gene has CDR1 SGHRS and CDR2 YFSETQ. This CDR3 has 13 residues.

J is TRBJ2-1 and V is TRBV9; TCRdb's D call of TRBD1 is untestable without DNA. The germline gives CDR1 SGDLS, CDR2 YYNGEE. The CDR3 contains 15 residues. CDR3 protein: CASSAAGGGYNEQFF.

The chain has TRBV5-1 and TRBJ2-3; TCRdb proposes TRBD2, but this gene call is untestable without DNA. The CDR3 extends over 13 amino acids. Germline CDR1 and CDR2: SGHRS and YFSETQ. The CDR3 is CASRGLLTDTQYF.

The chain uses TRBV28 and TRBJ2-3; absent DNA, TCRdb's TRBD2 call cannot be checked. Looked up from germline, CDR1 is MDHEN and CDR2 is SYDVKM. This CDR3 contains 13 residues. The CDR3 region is CASRGLEADTQYF.

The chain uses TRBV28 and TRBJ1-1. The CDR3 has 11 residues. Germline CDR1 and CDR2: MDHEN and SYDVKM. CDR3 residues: CASSENTEAFF.

The CDR3 is CASTDPDRTNQPQHF. This sequence joins TRBV6-2 or TRBV6-3 and TRBJ1-5; TCRdb's D call, TRBD1, is unchecked because there is no DNA. This CDR3 has 15 residues. In germline, CDR1 is MNHEY, CDR2 SVGEGT.

The CDR3 protein is CSVEDGQEAGYEQYF. The J gene is TRBJ2-7, the V gene TRBV29-1. Germline CDR1 is SQVTM and CDR2 is ANQGSEA. CDR3 length: 15 amino acids.

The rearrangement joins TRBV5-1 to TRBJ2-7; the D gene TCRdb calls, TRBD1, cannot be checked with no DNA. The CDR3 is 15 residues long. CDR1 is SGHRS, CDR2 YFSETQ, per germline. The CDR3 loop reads CASSLAWTGEYEQYF.

CDR3 residues: CSARDGGLGSTDTQYF. The rearrangement joins TRBV20-1 to TRBJ2-3; TCRdb outputs TRBD2, but without DNA this stays unchecked. The CDR3 runs 16 residues. Germline V lookup: CDR1 DFQATT, CDR2 SNEGSKA (reference sequence).

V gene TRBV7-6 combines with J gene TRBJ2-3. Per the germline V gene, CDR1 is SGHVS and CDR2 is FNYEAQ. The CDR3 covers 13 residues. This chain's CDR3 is CASSSFSTDTQYF.

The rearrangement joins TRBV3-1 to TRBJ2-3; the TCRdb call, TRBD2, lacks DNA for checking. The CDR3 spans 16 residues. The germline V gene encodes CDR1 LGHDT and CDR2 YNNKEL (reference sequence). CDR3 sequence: CASSQTTSPPTDTQYF.

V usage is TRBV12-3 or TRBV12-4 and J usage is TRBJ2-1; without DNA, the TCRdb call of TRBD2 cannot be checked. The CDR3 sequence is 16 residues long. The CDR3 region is CASSLEVRVEYNEQFF.

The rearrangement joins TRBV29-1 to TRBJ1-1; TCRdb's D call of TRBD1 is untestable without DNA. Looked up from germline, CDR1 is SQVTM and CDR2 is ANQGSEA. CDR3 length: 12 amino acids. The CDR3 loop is CSVEGGNTEAFF.